This TCR beta chain was captured by sequencing in a study of blood T cell repertoires in COVID-19. Study in general: The origin of the acute and convalescent COVID-19 samples was the United States, Italy and Spain.

Trimming at V came to 0 bases and at J to 10 bases, leaving 9 bases not matched to a gene. CDR1 KGHSH and CDR2 LQKENI come from the germline V gene. The CDR3 totals 16 residues. Recruits, aged about 18 to 95 years, lived in about two dozen US areas. Cohort assignment relied on participant-reported clinical history. Sequencing was performed with immunoSEQ multiplex PCR; in TCRdb, only in-frame clones are kept and a portion is missing. The profile shows about 240,000 clones, 70% to 90% of them singletons. The sample taken for sequencing was PBMCs or T cells enriched from blood (not recorded which). The receptor was isolated from a woman aged 35 to 49 with acute COVID-19. V gene TRBV18 combines with J gene TRBJ2-1; 10 nucleotides agree with TRBD2. In nucleotides, the CDR3 is TGTGCCAGCTCACCACCGACTAGCGGGCCGCCTGGGGAGCAGTTCTTC. This gives the protein CASSPPTSGPPGEQFF.